This T cell receptor beta chain was observed in a study of blood T cells in healthy people across ages. PCR was performed a second time for about 6 to 12 cycles using a sample-barcoded 5' primer and a J-beta primer mix. Template switching added a 12-random-nucleotide identifier to every cDNA molecule. TCRdb recomputed calls from the 5' RACE reads with MiXCR, one row per CDR3 protein. This table holds fewer than 1,000,000 distinct CDR3 sequences, 40% to 50% found once. Every sample yielded at least 6 million isolated PBMCs. Study results and limitations: The long-lived group displayed more naive CD4+ cells, plus higher diversity, than the aged donors did.

The germline V and J ends were trimmed by 3 bases and 2 bases, with 8 bases remaining between them. The CDR3 runs 13 residues. Per the germline V gene, CDR1 is DFQATT and CDR2 is SNEGSKA (reference sequence). In its sample, this clonotype was seen many times. Antigen unknown. The chain uses TRBV20-1 and TRBJ2-4, with a tentative D call TRBD1 (6 bases). The source material was blood. The receptor was derived from a man in his sixties in good health. CDR3 in DNA: TGCAGTGCTAGGGGGACATCCAAAAACATTCAGTACTTC. The encoded protein is CSARGTSKNIQYF.